This passage covers 5 T cell receptor beta chains from one sample sequenced in a study of breast tumors, draining lymph nodes, adjacent tissues (dated by TCRdb to the mid-2010s). Lymph node samples came from the axillary draining lymph nodes of breast cancer patients. Library method: multiplex PCR. The sequencing machine was an Illumina HiSeq 2000. TCRdb ran its own pipeline on the public reads, namely fastp trimming at Q25 and MiXCR clone calling, and kept in-frame beta chains. Rows matching on CDR3 protein sequence are summarized as one entry with the most common DNA and genes. Within this sample are about 200,000 distinct CDR3 sequences, with 31% of them counted one time only. Approximately 4.5% of the sample belongs to the ten largest clones. Sequences were obtained from axillary lymph node tissue. These receptors were collected from a female donor with breast cancer. Some clones in this sample may be carry-over from other donors' samples.

Ten or more counts support this clonotype. This may be a read error, as it is one base from a much larger clone. CDR3 DNA sequence: TGCAGTGCTAGAGATGGTAATTCACCCCCCCACTTT. Its translation is CSARDGNSPPHF. The chain combines TRBV20-1 with TRBJ1-6; no reliable D call. The V gene's germline CDR1 is DFQATT and CDR2 SNEGSKA (reference sequence). The CDR3 is made up of 12 amino acids.

Comments on this clonotype: The junction and the germline gene differ at one end; a read error may be behind it. The rearrangement uses TRBV6-4 and TRBJ2-7; D is possibly TRBD1 (6 bases). Germline V gene lookup returns CDR1 MRHNA and CDR2 SNTAGT. This CDR3 is 13 amino acids long. DNA for the CDR3: TGTGCCAGCAGCGTCTCAACAGGGTACGAGCGGTACTTC. This sequence encodes CASSVSTGYERYF.

The genes are TRBV25-1 and TRBJ2-6, with 10 bases fitting TRBD2. CDR1 is MGHDK, CDR2 SYGVNS, per germline. J lost 0 bases, V lost 5 bases, and 16 bases had no gene match. The CDR3 loop spans 21 amino acids. The CDR3 region is CASSLRAGGLAEFSGANVLTF. DNA of the CDR3: TGTGCCAGCAGTTTAAGGGCGGGAGGACTAGCGGAATTCTCTGGGGCCAACGTCCTGACTTTC.

This chain uses TRBV14 with TRBJ1-1; no definite D call. CDR1 is SGHDN, CDR2 FVKESK, per germline. This CDR3 has 11 residues. V shed 4 bases and J shed 10 bases, with 10 bases lying between them. The chain's CDR3 is CASSPHIGAFF. CDR3 bases: TGTGCCAGCAGCCCCCACATCGGAGCTTTCTTT.

The V gene is TRBV5-4, the J gene TRBJ2-5, with TRBD2 as a possible D gene (6 bases). Germline V lookup: CDR1 SGHNT, CDR2 YYREEE (reference sequence). Trimming took 2 bases from V and 4 from J, leaving 9 bases between them. The CDR3 has 13 residues. CDR3 loop: CASSLAGPETQYF. The CDR3 nucleotides read TGTGCCAGCAGCTTAGCGGGTCCAGAGACCCAGTACTTC.